This T cell receptor beta chain was documented in a study of blood T cell repertoires in COVID-19. TCRdb's copy holds only in-frame clones and misses some; the assay was immunoSEQ multiplex PCR. Among approximately 240,000 clones listed, 90% to 95% were seen once. CDR1 LGHNT and CDR2 FRNRAP come from the germline V gene. This CDR3 has 12 amino acids. The trim removed 6 bases at V and 10 bases at J, leaving 3 bases unmatched. The TCR comes from a woman aged 18-35 years who had recovered from COVID-19. V is TRBV12-5 and J is TRBJ1-6; the match to TRBD1 covers 7 bases. Source material: PBMCs or T cells enriched from blood (not recorded which). The chain's CDR3 is CASGTGDSPLHF. CDR3 DNA sequence: TGTGCTAGTGGCACAGGGGACTCACCCCTCCACTTT.